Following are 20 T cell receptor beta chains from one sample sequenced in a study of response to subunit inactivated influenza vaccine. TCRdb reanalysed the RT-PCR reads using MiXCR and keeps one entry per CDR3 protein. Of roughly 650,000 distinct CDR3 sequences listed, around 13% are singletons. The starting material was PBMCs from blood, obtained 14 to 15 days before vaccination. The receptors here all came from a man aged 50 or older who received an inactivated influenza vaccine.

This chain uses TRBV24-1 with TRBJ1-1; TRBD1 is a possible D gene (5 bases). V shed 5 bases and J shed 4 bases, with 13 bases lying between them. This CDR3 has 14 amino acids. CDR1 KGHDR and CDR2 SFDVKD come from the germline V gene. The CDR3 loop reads CATSGDGEATEAFF. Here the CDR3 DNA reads TGTGCCACCAGTGGGGACGGGGAGGCCACTGAAGCTTTCTTT.

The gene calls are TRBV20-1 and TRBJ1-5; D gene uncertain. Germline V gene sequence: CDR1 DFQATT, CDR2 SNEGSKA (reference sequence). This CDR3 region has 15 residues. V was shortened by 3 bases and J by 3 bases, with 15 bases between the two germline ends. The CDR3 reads CSASIASPSNQPQHF. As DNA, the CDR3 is TGCAGTGCTAGTATCGCCAGTCCTTCCAATCAGCCCCAGCATTTT.

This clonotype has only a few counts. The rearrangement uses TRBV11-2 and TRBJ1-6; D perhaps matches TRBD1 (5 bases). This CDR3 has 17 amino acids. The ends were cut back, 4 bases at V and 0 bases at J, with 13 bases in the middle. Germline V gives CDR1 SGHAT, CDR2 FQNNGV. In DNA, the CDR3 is TGTGCCAGCAGCTGGGGACCACGGAGCTCCTATAATTCACCCCTCCACTTT. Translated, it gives CASSWGPRSSYNSPLHF.

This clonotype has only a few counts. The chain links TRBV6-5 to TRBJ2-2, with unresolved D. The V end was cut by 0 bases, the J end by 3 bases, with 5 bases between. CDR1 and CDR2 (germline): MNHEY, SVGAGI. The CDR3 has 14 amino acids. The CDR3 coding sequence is TGTGCCAGCAGTTACTCTAGCCACACCGGGGAGCTGTTTTTT. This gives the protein CASSYSSHTGELFF.

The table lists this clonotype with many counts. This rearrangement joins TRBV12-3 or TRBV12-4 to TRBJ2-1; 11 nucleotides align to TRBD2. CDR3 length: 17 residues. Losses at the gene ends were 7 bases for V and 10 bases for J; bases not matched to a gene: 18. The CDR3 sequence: CASTKDSGLAGGPEQFF. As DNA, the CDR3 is TGTGCCAGCACCAAAGATTCGGGGCTAGCGGGGGGCCCAGAGCAGTTCTTC.

DNA for the CDR3: TGCGCCAGCAGCCCAATCGAGGGAGGGCCTTATAATGAGCAGTTCTTC. Its protein product is CASSPIEGGPYNEQFF. The V call is TRBV5-1, the J call TRBJ2-1, with 7 bases matching TRBD2. The germline V gene encodes CDR1 SGHRS and CDR2 YFSETQ. The V gene end was trimmed by 4 bases and the J gene end by 7 bases; junction bases not matched to a gene: 14. This CDR3 spans 16 amino acids.

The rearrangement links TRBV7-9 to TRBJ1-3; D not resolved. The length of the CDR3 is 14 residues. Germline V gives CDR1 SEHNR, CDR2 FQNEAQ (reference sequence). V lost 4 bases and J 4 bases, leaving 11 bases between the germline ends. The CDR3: CASSSDPRGNTIYF. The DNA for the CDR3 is TGTGCCAGCAGCTCGGATCCCAGGGGAAACACCATATATTTT.

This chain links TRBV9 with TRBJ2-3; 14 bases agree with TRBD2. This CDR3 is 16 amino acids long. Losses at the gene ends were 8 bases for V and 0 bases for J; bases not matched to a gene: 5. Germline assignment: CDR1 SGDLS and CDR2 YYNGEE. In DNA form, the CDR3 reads TGTGCCAGTTCCGGACTAGCGGGAGGCAGCACAGATACGCAGTATTTT. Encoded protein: CASSGLAGGSTDTQYF.

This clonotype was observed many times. The CDR3 loop is CASSTTGGTIYF. In DNA, the CDR3 is TGTGCCAGCAGTACTACAGGGGGAACCATATATTTT. The chain uses TRBV12-3 or TRBV12-4 and TRBJ1-3; 8 nucleotides align to TRBD1. This CDR3 is 12 amino acids long. Trimming removed 5 bases from V and 10 bases from J; junction bases left unmatched: 4.

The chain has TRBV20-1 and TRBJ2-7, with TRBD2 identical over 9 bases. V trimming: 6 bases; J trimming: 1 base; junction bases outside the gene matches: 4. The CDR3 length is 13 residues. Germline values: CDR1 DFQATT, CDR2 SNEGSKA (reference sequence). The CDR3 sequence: CSAHLAGSYEQYF. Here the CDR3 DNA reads TGCAGTGCCCACCTAGCGGGGTCCTACGAGCAGTACTTC.

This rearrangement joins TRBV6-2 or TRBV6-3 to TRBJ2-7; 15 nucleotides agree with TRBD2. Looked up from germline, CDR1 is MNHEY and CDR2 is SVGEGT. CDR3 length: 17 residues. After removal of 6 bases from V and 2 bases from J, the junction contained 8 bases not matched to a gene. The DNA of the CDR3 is TGTGCCAGCAGCCCGGGGACTAGCGGGAGGAAAGCCTACGAGCAGTACTTC. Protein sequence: CASSPGTSGRKAYEQYF.

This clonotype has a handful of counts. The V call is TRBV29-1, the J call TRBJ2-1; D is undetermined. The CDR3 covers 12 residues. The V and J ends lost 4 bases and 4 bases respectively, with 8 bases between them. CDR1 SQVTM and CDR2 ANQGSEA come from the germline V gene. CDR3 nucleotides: TGCAGCGTTGCGGCAACGTACAATGAGCAGTTCTTC. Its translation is CSVAATYNEQFF.

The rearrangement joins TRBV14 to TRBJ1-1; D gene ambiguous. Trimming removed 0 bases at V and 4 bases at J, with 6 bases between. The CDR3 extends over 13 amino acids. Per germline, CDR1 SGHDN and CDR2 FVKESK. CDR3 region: CASSQDLGTEAFF. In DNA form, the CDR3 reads TGTGCCAGCAGCCAAGATCTTGGCACTGAAGCTTTCTTT. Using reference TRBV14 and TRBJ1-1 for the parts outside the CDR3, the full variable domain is EAGVTQFPSHSVIEKGQTVTLRCDPISGHDNLYWYRRVMGKEIKFLLHFVKESKQDESGMPNNRFLAERTGGTYSTLKVQPAELEDSGVYFCASSQDLGTEAFFGQGTRLTVV.

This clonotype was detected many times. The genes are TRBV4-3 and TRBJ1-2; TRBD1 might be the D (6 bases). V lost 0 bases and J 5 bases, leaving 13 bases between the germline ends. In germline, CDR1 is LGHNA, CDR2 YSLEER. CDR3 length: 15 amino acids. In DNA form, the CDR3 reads TGCGCCAGCAGCCAAGATCTTGGGACACATTATGGCTACACCTTC. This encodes CASSQDLGTHYGYTF.

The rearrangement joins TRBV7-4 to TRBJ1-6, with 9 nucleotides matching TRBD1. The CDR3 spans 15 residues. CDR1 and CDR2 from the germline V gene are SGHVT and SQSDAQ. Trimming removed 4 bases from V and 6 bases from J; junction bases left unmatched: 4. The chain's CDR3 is CASSSRTGANSPLHF. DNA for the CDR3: TGTGCCAGCAGCTCTCGGACAGGGGCTAATTCACCCCTCCACTTT.

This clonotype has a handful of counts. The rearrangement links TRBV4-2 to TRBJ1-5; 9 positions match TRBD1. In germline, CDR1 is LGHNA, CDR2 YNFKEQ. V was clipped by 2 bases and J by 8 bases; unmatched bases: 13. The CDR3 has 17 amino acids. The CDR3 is CASSQSTGGGAGEPQHF. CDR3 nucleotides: TGTGCCAGCAGCCAATCAACAGGGGGCGGTGCGGGGGAGCCCCAGCATTTT.

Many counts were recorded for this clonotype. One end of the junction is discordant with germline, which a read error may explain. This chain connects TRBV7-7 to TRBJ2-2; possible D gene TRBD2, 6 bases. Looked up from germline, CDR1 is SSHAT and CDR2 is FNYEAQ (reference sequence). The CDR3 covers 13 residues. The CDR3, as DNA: TGTGCTAGCAGCTTAGCGGATGTCGGGGAGCTGTTTTTT. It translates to CASSLADVGELFF. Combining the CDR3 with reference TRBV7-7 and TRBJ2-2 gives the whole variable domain GAGVSQSPRYKVTKRGQDVTLRCDPISSHATLYWYQQALGQGPEFLTYFNYEAQPDKSGLPSDRFSAERPEGSISTLTIQRTEQRDSAMYRCASSLADVGELFFGEGSRLTVL.

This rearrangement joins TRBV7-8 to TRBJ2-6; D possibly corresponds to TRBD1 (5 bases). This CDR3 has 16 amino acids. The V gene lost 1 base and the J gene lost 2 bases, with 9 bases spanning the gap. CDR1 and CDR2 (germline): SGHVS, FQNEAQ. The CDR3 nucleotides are TGTGCCAGCAGCTTAGAGGAGACAGCTGGGGCCAACGTCCTGACTTTC. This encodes CASSLEETAGANVLTF. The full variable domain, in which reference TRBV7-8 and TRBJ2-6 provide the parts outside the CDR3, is GAGVSQSPRYKVAKRGQDVALRCDPISGHVSLFWYQQALGQGPEFLTYFQNEAQLDKSGLPSDRFFAERPEGSVSTLKIQRTQQEDSAVYLCASSLEETAGANVLTFGAGSRLTVL.

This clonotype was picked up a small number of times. CDR3 DNA: TGCAGCGCGCGGACAGGGCCCACCGGGGAGCTGTTTTTT. This translates into CSARTGPTGELFF. The chain joins TRBV29-1 to TRBJ2-2; 8 bases are a match to TRBD1. CDR3 length equals 13 residues. Germline CDR1 SQVTM, CDR2 ANQGSEA. V shed 7 bases and J 4 bases; nucleotides not matched to a gene: 5.

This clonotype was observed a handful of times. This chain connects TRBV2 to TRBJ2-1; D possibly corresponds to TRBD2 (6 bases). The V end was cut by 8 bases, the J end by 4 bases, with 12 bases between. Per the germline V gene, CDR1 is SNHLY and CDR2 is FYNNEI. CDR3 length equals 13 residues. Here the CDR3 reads CASETSTYNEQFF. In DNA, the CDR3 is TGTGCCAGCGAGACTAGTACGTACAATGAGCAGTTCTTC. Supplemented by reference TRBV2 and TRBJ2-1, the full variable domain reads EPEVTQTPSHQVTQMGQEVILRCVPISNHLYFYWYRQILGQKVEFLVSFYNNEISEKSEIFDDQFSVERPDGSNFTLKIRSTKLEDSAMYFCASETSTYNEQFFGPGTRLTVL.